A single sample gave rise to the 20 T cell receptor beta chains below, sequenced in a study of Graves' ophthalmopathy and Graves' hyperthyroidism. Transcripts of RNA were the source for amplifying TCR beta CDR3 regions. Second-round multiplex PCR followed a first-round RT-PCR using HTBI primers. TCRdb recomputed calls from the multiplex PCR reads with MiXCR, one row per CDR3 protein. The sample consists of about 400,000 distinct CDR3 sequences, around 18% of them appearing once. The sample was peripheral blood. The receptors originated from a young woman with Graves' ophthalmopathy.

The V call is TRBV12-3 or TRBV12-4, the J call TRBJ1-2, with D unclear. The length of the CDR3 is 12 residues. Trimming left V 3 bases short and J 2 bases short, with 4 bases between. CDR3 loop: CASSFTNYGYTF. As DNA, the CDR3 is TGTGCCAGCAGTTTTACGAACTATGGCTACACCTTC.

The table lists this clonotype with many counts. The chain is built from TRBV30 and TRBJ1-3; 7 bases align to TRBD1. J lost 0 bases, V lost 3 bases, and 2 bases had no gene match. CDR1 is GTSNPN, CDR2 SVGIG, per germline (reference sequence). The CDR3 runs to 14 residues. The CDR3 here is CAWRTGSSGNTIYF. The CDR3 DNA is TGTGCCTGGAGGACAGGGAGCTCTGGAAACACCATATATTTT. The variable domain in full, with the rest retrieved from reference TRBV30 and TRBJ1-3, is SQTIHQWPATLVQPVGSPLSLECTVEGTSNPNLYWYRQAAGRGLQLLFYSVGIGQISSEVPQNLSASRPQDRQFILSSKKLLLSDSGFYLCAWRTGSSGNTIYFGEGSWLTVV.

This clonotype came up many times. The J gene is TRBJ1-1, the V gene TRBV6-2 or TRBV6-3; a possible D gene is TRBD1 (5 bases). V dropped 3 bases and J dropped 1 base, with 12 bases sitting between them. This CDR3 is 15 amino acids long. Germline V gene lookup returns CDR1 MNHEY and CDR2 SVGEGT. The CDR3 sequence: CASSYPGTGNTEAFF. CDR3 sequence (DNA): TGTGCCAGCAGTTATCCGGGGACGGGGAACACTGAAGCTTTCTTT.

The chain links TRBV27 to TRBJ2-7; 9 bases are a match to TRBD1. Germline V gives CDR1 MNHEY, CDR2 SMNVEV (reference sequence). The CDR3 is 13 residues long. J lost 6 bases, V lost 10 bases, and 10 bases had no gene match. Written as DNA, the CDR3 is TGTGCCATCAAAGGGACAGGGTTTAGCGAGCAGTACTTC. It yields the protein CAIKGTGFSEQYF.

This clonotype was counted between two and nine times. The rearrangement uses TRBV6-1 and TRBJ2-7; D unresolved. The CDR3 consists of 15 residues. The V end lost 2 bases, the J end lost 9 bases, and 20 bases lay between the germline ends. Germline V lookup: CDR1 MNHNS, CDR2 SASEGT. CDR3 protein: CASSEWQAVILVQYF. Here the CDR3 DNA reads TGTGCCAGCAGTGAATGGCAGGCGGTTATCCTTGTGCAGTACTTC.

This clonotype was recorded at least ten times. The chain couples TRBV4-2 to TRBJ1-3; D is uncertain. The CDR3 is 16 residues long. CDR1 LGHNA and CDR2 YNFKEQ come from the germline V gene. Deletions cut 0 bases from V and 4 bases from J, with 13 bases between. CDR3 in amino acids: CASSQDLRRAGNTIYF. DNA of the CDR3: TGTGCCAGCAGCCAAGATCTTAGGAGGGCCGGAAACACCATATATTTT.

This clonotype was counted at least ten times. CDR3 residues: CASSYSPLGIYGYTF. DNA for the CDR3: TGTGCCAGCAGTTACTCCCCCCTCGGCATCTATGGCTACACCTTC. The V gene is TRBV6-2 or TRBV6-3, the J gene TRBJ1-2; no clear D gene. Germline V gene lookup returns CDR1 MNHEY and CDR2 SVGEGT. This CDR3 is built from 15 residues. Trimming pared 0 bases from V and 4 bases from J, leaving 12 bases between.

Ten or more counts support this clonotype. The chain links TRBV19 to TRBJ1-1; D is undetermined. The V gene lost 4 bases and the J gene lost 5 bases, with 17 bases spanning the gap. The length of the CDR3 is 15 residues. The germline V gene has CDR1 LNHDA and CDR2 SQIVND (reference sequence). The CDR3 nucleotides are TGTGCCAGTAGTACGTACCTGAGAGGGCGGACTGAAGCTTTCTTT. Amino acid sequence: CASSTYLRGRTEAFF.

This clonotype showed up many times. V and J are TRBV6-2 or TRBV6-3 and TRBJ1-1; perhaps TRBD1 as D (5 bases). Germline V gene lookup returns CDR1 MNHEY and CDR2 SVGEGT. The V end was cut by 6 bases, the J end by 1 base, with 18 bases between. The CDR3 loop spans 16 amino acids. The CDR3 DNA reads as TGTGCCAGCAGCTACGCCCGGGACCGGGGGAACACTGAAGCTTTCTTT. This codes for CASSYARDRGNTEAFF.

This clonotype was picked up many times. This chain uses TRBV6-1 with TRBJ2-5; a possible D gene is TRBD1 (8 bases). This CDR3 is 13 amino acids long. Trimming removed 7 bases at V and 7 bases at J, with 16 bases between. Germline lookup yields CDR1 MNHNS and CDR2 SASEGT. The CDR3 nucleotides are TGTGCCAGCAACGGACAGGGAGGGTCGACCCAGTACTTC. The encoded protein is CASNGQGGSTQYF.

This clonotype has a handful of counts. This rearrangement joins TRBV12-3 or TRBV12-4 to TRBJ1-2; no reliable D call. This CDR3 is 14 amino acids long. Between the trimmed V and J ends, which lost 8 bases and 8 bases, there was a span of 21 bases. In nucleotides, the CDR3 is TGTGCCAGCTACGATTTGGGCCGAACTAGGGGCTACACCTTC. Its protein is CASYDLGRTRGYTF.

V and J are TRBV19 and TRBJ2-4; 8 bases map to TRBD1. After removal of 5 bases from V and 4 bases from J, the junction contained 7 bases not matched to a gene. The CDR3 has 15 amino acids. CDR1 and CDR2 (germline): LNHDA, SQIVND (reference sequence). CDR3: CASSSEGQVKNIQYF. In nucleotides, the CDR3 is TGTGCCAGTAGTTCGGAGGGACAGGTGAAAAACATTCAGTACTTC.

This clonotype was recorded at least ten times. The chain joins TRBV4-3 to TRBJ2-5, with D hard to call. V gave up 0 bases and J gave up 5 bases, with 7 bases separating them. In germline, CDR1 is LGHNA, CDR2 YSLEER. CDR3 length: 13 residues. For the CDR3, the DNA is TGCGCCAGCAGCCAAGATAGGTTGGAGACCCAGTACTTC. This translates into CASSQDRLETQYF.

In its sample, this clonotype was seen many times. The CDR3, as DNA: TGCAGTGCTAGAGGGACTAGCGGGAGGGCCTCCTACGAGCAGTACTTC. It codes for CSARGTSGRASYEQYF. The chain combines TRBV20-1 with TRBJ2-7; 15 bases agree with TRBD2. This CDR3 spans 16 amino acids. Per the germline V gene, CDR1 is DFQATT and CDR2 is SNEGSKA (reference sequence). The trim removed 1 base at V and 0 bases at J, leaving 1 base unmatched.

This clonotype came up many times. This chain uses TRBV6-2 or TRBV6-3 with TRBJ1-2; the D is unclear. V gave up 4 bases and J gave up 4 bases, with 19 bases separating them. The CDR3 is made up of 16 amino acids. Germline V lookup: CDR1 MNHEY, CDR2 SVGEGT. The CDR3 DNA follows: TGTGCCAGCAGTTCTCCGGTCAGGCCGGGGTTCTATGGCTACACCTTC. As protein: CASSSPVRPGFYGYTF.

This clonotype is medium-sized within its sample. The chain is built from TRBV12-3 or TRBV12-4 and TRBJ1-1; 8 nucleotides align to TRBD1. The CDR3 runs 13 residues. Trimming removed 6 bases from V and 3 bases from J; junction bases left unmatched: 3. CDR3 nucleotides: TGTGCCAGCAGCTACAGGGGGGACACTGAAGCTTTCTTT. Translating gives CASSYRGDTEAFF.

This clonotype was picked up many times. This chain connects TRBV20-1 to TRBJ2-7; the D gene could be TRBD1 or TRBD2 (6 bases each). The length of the CDR3 is 13 residues. V was clipped by 6 bases and J by 2 bases, with 14 bases between them. CDR1 is DFQATT and CDR2 is SNEGSKA in the germline V gene (reference sequence). The CDR3 spells CSAIPGAPYEQYF. The CDR3 nucleotides are TGCAGTGCCATTCCGGGGGCACCCTACGAGCAGTACTTC.

This clonotype was seen repeatedly, ten times or more. The chain combines TRBV5-1 with TRBJ1-5, with D perhaps matching TRBD1 (6 bases). V dropped 2 bases and J dropped 9 bases, with 18 bases sitting between them. Looked up from germline, CDR1 is SGHRS and CDR2 is YFSETQ. CDR3 length: 15 residues. In DNA, the CDR3 is TGCGCCAGCAGCTTCCCGCGACAAGGGGGATTGCCCCAGCATTTT. Its translation: CASSFPRQGGLPQHF.

V gene TRBV5-1 combines with J gene TRBJ2-5; 8 positions match TRBD2. J was trimmed by 4 bases and V by 0 bases; bases with no gene match: 8. Germline CDR1 reads SGHRS; CDR2 reads YFSETQ. This CDR3 contains 16 residues. The CDR3 DNA follows: TGCGCCAGCAGCTTGGCCGGCGGGAGGATCTTAGAGACCCAGTACTTC. It yields the protein CASSLAGGRILETQYF.

At least ten counts were recorded for this clonotype. The CDR3 DNA reads as TGTGCCTGGAACAGGGAGTGGGGTGAGCAGTACTTC. Its protein is CAWNREWGEQYF. The chain carries TRBV30 and TRBJ2-7; maybe TRBD1 (6 bases). Trimming took 4 bases from V and 7 from J, leaving 14 bases between them. The germline CDR1 and CDR2 sequences are GTSNPN and SVGIG (reference sequence). The CDR3 sequence is 12 residues long.